The clone carrying this T cell receptor beta chain was observed at least ten times. The data originate from a study of regulatory T cells in long-lasting Graves disease. Combining iRepertoire HTBI primers with Arm-PCR of CDR3 regions, the authors built TCR beta libraries. TCRdb re-analysed the multiplex PCR reads in MiXCR, keeping a single row per CDR3 protein. This table holds roughly 360,000 distinct CDR3 sequences, roughly 25% found once. As to time point: persistent/refractory GD, antithyroid drugs over 5 years with positive TRAb. From RNA extracted from PBMCs, the TCR library was made. Germline V gene data show CDR1 as LNHDA and CDR2 as SQIVND (reference sequence). Trimming removed 7 bases from V and 7 bases from J, with 22 bases in between. This CDR3 spans 15 amino acids.

The material sequenced was peripheral blood mononuclear cells (PBMCs), taken when the disease was refractory, from a patient treated with antithyroid drugs. This clonotype originated in a middle-aged woman with Graves disease. V usage is TRBV19 and J usage is TRBJ1-2; possibly TRBD1 for D (6 bases). This chain's CDR3 is CASTTPGGEGRGYTF. The CDR3 nucleotides read TGTGCCAGTACCACACCGGGGGGCGAAGGTCGTGGCTACACCTTC.